The rows below give T cell receptor beta chains drawn from one sample of a study of blood T cell repertoires in COVID-19. Some clones are missing from TCRdb's copy, which holds only in-frame ones; the method was immunoSEQ multiplex PCR. Among fewer than 700,000 clones, roughly nine tenths were seen once, and the ten largest hold 7.5% to 9.5%. Sequencing used peripheral blood. The receptors originated from a woman aged 50 to 60 with COVID-19, enrolled during active disease. CDR3s include the opening cysteine and the closing phenylalanine or tryptophan. A D gene is named only where the DNA matches it firmly. Clone size, where shown, is once, few, many, or a class for clones that have expanded.

NA	TRBV11-2	TRBJ2-2	TRBD1	TGTGCCAGCAGCTCGCAGGGGGCTAACACCGGGGAGCTGTTTTTT	CASSSQGANTGELFF
NA	TRBV5-1	TRBJ2-7	TRBD2	TGCGCCAGCAGCTTGGAACTAGCGGGGAGTTCCTACGAGCAGTACTTC	CASSLELAGSSYEQYF
NA	TRBV10-1	TRBJ2-7	NA	TGCGCCAGCAGTGGAACAGGGACGGACTACGAGCAGTACTTC	CASSGTGTDYEQYF
few	TRBV3-1/TRBV3-2	TRBJ2-1	TRBD1	TGTGCCAGCAGCCAAGATGTGGGGATTAGGGGGCAGGGTGAGCAGTTCTTC	CASSQDVGIRGQGEQFF
NA	TRBV24-1	TRBJ2-1	NA	TGTGCCACCAGTGATTTCGGGTGGCGGCAGTTCTTC	CATSDFGWRQFF
NA	TRBV5-1	TRBJ1-2	TRBD1	TGCGCCAGCAGCTTGGGACAGGGGGCGAGCTATGGCTACACCTTC	CASSLGQGASYGYTF
NA	TRBV9	TRBJ1-3	TRBD1	TGTGCCAGCAGCGCCTCAACAGGGGCCGGAAACACCATATATTTT	CASSASTGAGNTIYF
few	TRBV13	TRBJ2-6	TRBD1	TGTGCCAGCACCAGGGGGTTAGGTGGGGCCAACGTCCTGACTTTC	CASTRGLGGANVLTF
NA	TRBV5-1	TRBJ2-1	NA	TGCGCCAGCAGCTTGGAGGCTAGCAGAGACAATGAGCAGTTCTTC	CASSLEASRDNEQFF
NA	TRBV12-3/TRBV12-4	TRBJ1-3	NA	TGTGCCAGCAGTCGTACAGGGAACACCATATATTTT	CASSRTGNTIYF
NA	TRBV6-4	TRBJ2-2	TRBD1	TGTGCCAGCAGTGACTCACCGGACAGGGGGTTCACCGGGGAGCTGTTTTTT	CASSDSPDRGFTGELFF